These 8 T cell receptor beta chains came from one sample sequenced in a study of cytomegalovirus exposure and HLA in healthy donors. Libraries were prepared by immunoSEQ multiplex PCR; TCRdb keeps only in-frame clonotypes and omits some of them. Here the sample spans 200,000 to 300,000 clones, about 90% being singletons. Sample: PBMCs. The receptors here all came from a woman aged 25 to 39 in good health and CMV-seronegative.

J is TRBJ1-5 and V is TRBV18; 7 bases line up with TRBD1. Germline V CDR1 and CDR2: KGHSH, LQKENI. This CDR3 spans 16 amino acids. V trimming: 4 bases; J trimming: 0 bases; junction bases outside the gene matches: 6. CDR3 nucleotide sequence: TGTGCCAGCTCACGCGGGACAGTCCCTAGCAATCAGCCCCAGCATTTT. This gives the protein CASSRGTVPSNQPQHF.

The V gene is TRBV19, the J gene TRBJ2-5; possibly TRBD2 for D (6 bases). Germline-derived CDR1 and CDR2 are LNHDA and SQIVND (reference sequence). Trimming stripped 7 bases from V and 5 bases from J, with 23 bases between. The CDR3 is 16 residues long. CDR3 amino acids: CASTPKGTSHLETQYF. CDR3 sequence (DNA): TGTGCCAGTACCCCCAAGGGTACTAGCCACTTGGAGACCCAGTACTTC.

This clone appeared a single time. The chain carries TRBV7-6 and TRBJ2-1, with D uncertain. V was clipped by 1 base and J by 4 bases, with 11 bases between them. This CDR3 has 15 residues. Germline values: CDR1 SGHVS, CDR2 FNYEAQ. The CDR3 DNA reads as TGTGCCAGCAGCTTAGATAGGGCCCGTTACAATGAGCAGTTCTTC. Translation gives CASSLDRARYNEQFF.

The chain links TRBV7-2 to TRBJ1-2; a weak D match, TRBD1 (5 bases). Germline lookup yields CDR1 SGHTA and CDR2 FQGNSA. The CDR3 sequence is 14 residues long. V lost 1 base, J lost 2 bases, and 8 bases lay in between. CDR3: CASSLEPGNYGYTF. Here the CDR3 DNA reads TGTGCCAGCAGCTTAGAACCAGGGAACTATGGCTACACCTTC.

This clone was detected a few times. The genes are TRBV14 and TRBJ2-3; 9 positions agree with TRBD2. The CDR3 sequence is 16 residues long. Germline CDR1 reads SGHDN; CDR2 reads FVKESK. J lost 3 bases, V lost 4 bases, and 8 bases had no gene match. CDR3 in DNA: TGTGCCAGCAGCCCCTTTAGCGGGAGTTGGACAGATACGCAGTATTTT. Translation: CASSPFSGSWTDTQYF.

V usage is TRBV27 and J usage is TRBJ2-3; unclear D gene. The CDR3 runs to 13 residues. V lost 6 bases, J lost 0 bases, and 7 bases lay in between. CDR1 is MNHEY and CDR2 is SMNVEV in the germline V gene (reference sequence). CDR3 DNA: TGTGCCAGCAGCCCTGCTAGCACAGATACGCAGTATTTT. This translates into CASSPASTDTQYF.

This chain uses TRBV15 with TRBJ2-7; TRBD2 might be the D (5 bases). Germline V gives CDR1 LNHNV, CDR2 YYDKDF (reference sequence). The CDR3 is 15 residues long. Trimming shortened V by 0 bases and J by 6 bases, and 15 bases separated the two germline ends. CDR3 sequence: CATSRDPGWGSEQYF. CDR3 nucleotide sequence: TGTGCCACCAGCAGAGACCCGGGATGGGGTAGCGAGCAGTACTTC.

In this sample, this clone turned up a few times. The chain uses TRBV5-1 and TRBJ2-1; maybe TRBD1 (5 bases). Germline CDR1 reads SGHRS; CDR2 reads YFSETQ. The CDR3 has 13 residues. V was pared by 7 bases and J by 4 bases, with 12 bases between. CDR3 loop: CASGHFDYNEQFF. CDR3 sequence (DNA): TGCGCCAGCGGACACTTCGATTACAATGAGCAGTTCTTC.